This TCR beta chain was profiled in a study of blood T cell repertoires in COVID-19. Whole-study context: Collection of acute and convalescent COVID-19 samples took place in the United States, Italy and Spain. Sample material is recorded as cDNA or gDNA derived from T cells, B-cell-depleted T cells, or PBMCs.

As processed by the authors: Reference gene primers were amplified, and this amplification served to estimate nucleated cell counts. Generated by immunoSEQ multiplex PCR, the TCRdb table keeps only in-frame clones and is missing some. V and J calls and clone size are as listed in that table; D and trimming were resolved from the DNA. This sample has 300,000 to 400,000 clones; roughly 90% occur once, and the top ten carry approximately 3%. Seattle patient enrollment occurred during active infection, with longitudinal follow-up thereafter. V was cut by 0 bases and J by 6 bases, with 14 bases left in between. CDR3 length equals 15 residues. Looked up from germline, CDR1 is SGHAT and CDR2 is FQNNGV.

The sequenced material came from peripheral blood. This clonotype originated in a woman aged 25 to 39 with COVID-19, enrolled during active disease. The rearrangement joins TRBV11-2 to TRBJ1-2; tentatively, D is TRBD1 (5 bases). CDR3 sequence reads: CASSLDFRQIDGYTF. In nucleotides, the CDR3 is TGTGCCAGCAGCTTAGATTTCCGACAGATAGATGGCTACACCTTC.